This TCR beta chain was sequenced for a study of blood T cell repertoires in COVID-19. As for the study in general: Spain, Italy and the United States supplied samples that represented acute and convalescent COVID-19. Sources were T cells, B-cell-depleted T cells, or PBMCs; the material itself was cDNA or gDNA.

As originally analysed: Reference gene primer amplification gave nucleated cell count estimates. Clones were read by immunoSEQ multiplex PCR, and TCRdb kept only the in-frame ones, dropping some. The V and J calls and clone size come from that table; D and trimming were worked out from the DNA. The sample contains about 210,000 clones, 65% to 90% of which appear only once. This clonotype was obtained from a man aged 45-60 years with active or convalescent COVID-19. The sample was peripheral blood.

CDR3 DNA sequence: TGTGCCAGCTCACTTTCTTCCCCCCAAGAGACCCAGTACTTC. This sequence encodes CASSLSSPQETQYF. V and J are TRBV18 and TRBJ2-5; the D is unclear. This CDR3 has 14 amino acids. Trimming left V 4 bases short and J 1 base short, with 10 bases between. From germline, CDR1 is KGHSH and CDR2 LQKENI.